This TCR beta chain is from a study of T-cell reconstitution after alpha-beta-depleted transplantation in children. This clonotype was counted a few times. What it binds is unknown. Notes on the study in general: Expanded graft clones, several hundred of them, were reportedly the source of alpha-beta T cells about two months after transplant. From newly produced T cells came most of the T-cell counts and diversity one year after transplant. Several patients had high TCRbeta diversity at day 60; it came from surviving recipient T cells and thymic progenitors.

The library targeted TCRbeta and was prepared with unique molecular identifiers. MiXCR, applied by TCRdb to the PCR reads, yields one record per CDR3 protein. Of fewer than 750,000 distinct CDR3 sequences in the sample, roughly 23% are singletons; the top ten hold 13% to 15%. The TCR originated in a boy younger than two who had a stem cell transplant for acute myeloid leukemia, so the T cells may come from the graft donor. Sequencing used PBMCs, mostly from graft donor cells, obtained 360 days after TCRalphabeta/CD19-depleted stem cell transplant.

The CDR3 loop reads CASTMGRRNYGYTF. The CDR3 nucleotides are TGTGCCAGCACTATGGGACGACGCAACTATGGCTACACCTTC. The V and J genes are TRBV6-1 and TRBJ1-2; a possible D gene is TRBD1 (5 bases). Germline CDR1 is MNHNS and CDR2 is SASEGT. CDR3 size: 14 residues. The V end was cut by 7 bases, the J end by 2 bases, with 14 bases between.